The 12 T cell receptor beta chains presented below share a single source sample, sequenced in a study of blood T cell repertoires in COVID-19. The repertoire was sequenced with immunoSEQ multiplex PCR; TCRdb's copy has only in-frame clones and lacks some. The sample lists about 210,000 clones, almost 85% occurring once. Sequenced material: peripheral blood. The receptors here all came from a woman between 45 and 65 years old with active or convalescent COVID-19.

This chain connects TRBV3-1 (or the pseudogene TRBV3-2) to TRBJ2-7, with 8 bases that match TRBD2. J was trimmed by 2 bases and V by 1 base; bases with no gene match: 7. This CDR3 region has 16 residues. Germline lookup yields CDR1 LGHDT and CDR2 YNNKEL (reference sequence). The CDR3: CASSQGTAGGTYEQYF. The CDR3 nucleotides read TGTGCCAGCAGCCAAGGTACTGCGGGAGGTACCTACGAGCAGTACTTC.

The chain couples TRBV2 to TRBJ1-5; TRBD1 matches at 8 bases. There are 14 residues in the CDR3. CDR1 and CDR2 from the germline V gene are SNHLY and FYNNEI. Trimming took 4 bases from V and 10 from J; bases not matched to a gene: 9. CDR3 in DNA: TGTGCCAGCAGTGTAGGGACAGGCTGGGAACCCCAGCATTTT. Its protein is CASSVGTGWEPQHF.

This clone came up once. The DNA for the CDR3 is TGTGCCAGCAGAGGCGGGACAGGGTATAGCAATCAGCCCCAGCATTTT. Translated, it gives CASRGGTGYSNQPQHF. V usage is TRBV28 and J usage is TRBJ1-5; the match to TRBD1 covers 9 bases. J gave up 0 bases and V 6 bases, and 6 bases lay outside the gene matches. CDR1 and CDR2 from the germline V gene are MDHEN and SYDVKM. This CDR3 region has 16 residues.

For the CDR3, the DNA is TGCAGCGTTGAGGGGGCGGGAGCAGGTGAAAAACTGTTTTTT. Translation gives CSVEGAGAGEKLFF. J is TRBJ1-4 and V is TRBV29-1, with D maybe TRBD1 (6 bases). The CDR3 length is 14 residues. Germline loops: CDR1 SQVTM, CDR2 ANQGSEA. V was trimmed by 3 bases and J by 7 bases, leaving 15 bases between them.

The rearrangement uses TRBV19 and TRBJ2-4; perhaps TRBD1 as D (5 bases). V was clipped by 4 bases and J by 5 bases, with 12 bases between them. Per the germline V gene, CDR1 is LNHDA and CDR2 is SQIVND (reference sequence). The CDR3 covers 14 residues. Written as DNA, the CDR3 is TGTGCCAGTAGTAAGCAGGGCCCCGAAAACATTCAGTACTTC. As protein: CASSKQGPENIQYF.

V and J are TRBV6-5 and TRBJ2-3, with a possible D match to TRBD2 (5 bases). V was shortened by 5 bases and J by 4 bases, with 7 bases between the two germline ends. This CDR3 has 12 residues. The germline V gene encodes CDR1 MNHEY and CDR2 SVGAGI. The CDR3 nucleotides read TGTGCCAGCAGTATACTAGCAGATACGCAGTATTTT. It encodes CASSILADTQYF.

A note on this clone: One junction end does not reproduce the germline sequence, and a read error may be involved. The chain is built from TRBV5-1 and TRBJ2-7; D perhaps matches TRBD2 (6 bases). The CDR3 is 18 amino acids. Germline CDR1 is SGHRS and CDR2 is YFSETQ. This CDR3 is CASWTGANDHPYSDEQYF. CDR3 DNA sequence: TGCGCCAGCTGGACGGGAGCGAACGATCACCCCTACTCCGACGAGCAGTACTTC.

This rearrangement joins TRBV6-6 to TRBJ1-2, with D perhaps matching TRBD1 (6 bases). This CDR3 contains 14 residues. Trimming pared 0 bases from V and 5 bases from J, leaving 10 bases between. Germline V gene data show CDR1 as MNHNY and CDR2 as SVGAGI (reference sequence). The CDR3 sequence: CASSYSTGLYGYTF. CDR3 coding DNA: TGTGCCAGCAGTTACTCGACAGGCCTATATGGCTACACCTTC.

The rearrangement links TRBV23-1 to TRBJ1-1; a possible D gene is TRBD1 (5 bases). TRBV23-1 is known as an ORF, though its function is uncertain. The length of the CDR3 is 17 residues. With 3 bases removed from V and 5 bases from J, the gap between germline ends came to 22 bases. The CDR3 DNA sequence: TGCGCCAGCAGTCAGGGAGTGGACGGGAGGGGTGAAACTGAAGCTTTCTTT. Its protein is CASSQGVDGRGETEAFF.

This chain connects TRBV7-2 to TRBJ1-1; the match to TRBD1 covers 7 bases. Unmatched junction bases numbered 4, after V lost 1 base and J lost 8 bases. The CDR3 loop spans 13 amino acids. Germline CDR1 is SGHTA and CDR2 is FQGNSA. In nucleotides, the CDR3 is TGTGCCAGCAGCTTAGTTAGACAGGGCGAAGCTTTCTTT. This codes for CASSLVRQGEAFF. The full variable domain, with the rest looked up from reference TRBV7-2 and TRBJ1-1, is GAGVSQSPSNKVTEKGKDVELRCDPISGHTALYWYRQSLGQGLEFLIYFQGNSAPDKSGLPSDRFSAERTGGSVSTLTIQRTQQEDSAVYLCASSLVRQGEAFFGQGTRLTVV.

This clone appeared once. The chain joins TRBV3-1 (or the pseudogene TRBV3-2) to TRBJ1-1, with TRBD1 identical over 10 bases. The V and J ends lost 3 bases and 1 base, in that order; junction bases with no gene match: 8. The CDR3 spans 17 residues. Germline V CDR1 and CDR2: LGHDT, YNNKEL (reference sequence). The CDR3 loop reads CASSHYRDRGPNTEAFF. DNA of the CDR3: TGTGCCAGCAGCCATTATAGGGACAGGGGACCGAACACTGAAGCTTTCTTT.

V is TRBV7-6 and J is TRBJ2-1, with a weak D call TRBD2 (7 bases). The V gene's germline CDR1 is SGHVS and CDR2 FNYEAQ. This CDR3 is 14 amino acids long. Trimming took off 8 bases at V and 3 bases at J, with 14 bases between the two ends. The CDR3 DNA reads TGTGCCAGCGCTGGGGGCGGGGGCTACAATGAGCAGTTCTTC. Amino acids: CASAGGGGYNEQFF.